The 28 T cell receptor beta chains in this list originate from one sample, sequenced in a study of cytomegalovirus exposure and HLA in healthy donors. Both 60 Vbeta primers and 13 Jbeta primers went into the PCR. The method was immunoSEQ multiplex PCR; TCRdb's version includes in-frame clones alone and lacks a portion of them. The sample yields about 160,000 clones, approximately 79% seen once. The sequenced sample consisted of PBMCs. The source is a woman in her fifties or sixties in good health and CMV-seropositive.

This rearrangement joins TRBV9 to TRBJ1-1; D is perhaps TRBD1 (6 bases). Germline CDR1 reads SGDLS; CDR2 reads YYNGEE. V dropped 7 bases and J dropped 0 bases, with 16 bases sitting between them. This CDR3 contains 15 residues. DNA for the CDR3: TGTGCCAGCCAGCCCCCCCAGGGGATGAACACTGAAGCTTTCTTT. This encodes CASQPPQGMNTEAFF.

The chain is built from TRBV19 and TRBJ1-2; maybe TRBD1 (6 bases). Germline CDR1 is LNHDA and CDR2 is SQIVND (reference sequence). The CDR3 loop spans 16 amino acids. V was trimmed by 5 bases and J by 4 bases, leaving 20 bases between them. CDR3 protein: CASSPTPGEPAYGYTF. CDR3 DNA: TGTGCCAGTAGTCCTACGCCAGGGGAACCGGCCTATGGCTACACCTTC.

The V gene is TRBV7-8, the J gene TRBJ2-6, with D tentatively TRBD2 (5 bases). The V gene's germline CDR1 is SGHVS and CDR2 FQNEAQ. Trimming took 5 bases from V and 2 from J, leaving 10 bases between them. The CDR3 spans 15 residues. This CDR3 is CASSPRATGANVLTF. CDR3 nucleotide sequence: TGTGCCAGCAGCCCGAGGGCTACTGGGGCCAACGTCCTGACTTTC.

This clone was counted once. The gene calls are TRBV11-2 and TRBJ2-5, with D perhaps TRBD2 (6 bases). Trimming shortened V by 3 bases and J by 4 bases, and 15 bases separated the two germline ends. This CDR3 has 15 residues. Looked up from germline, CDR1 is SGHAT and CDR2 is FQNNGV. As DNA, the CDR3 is TGTGCCAGCAGCTTGGAGCTAGCGAGCGGAGAGACCCAGTACTTC. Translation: CASSLELASGETQYF. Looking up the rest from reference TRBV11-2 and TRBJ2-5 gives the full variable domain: EAGVAQSPRYKIIEKRQSVAFWCNPISGHATLYWYQQILGQGPKLLIQFQNNGVVDDSQLPKDRFSAERLKGVDSTLKIQPAKLEDSAVYLCASSLELASGETQYFGPGTRLLVL.

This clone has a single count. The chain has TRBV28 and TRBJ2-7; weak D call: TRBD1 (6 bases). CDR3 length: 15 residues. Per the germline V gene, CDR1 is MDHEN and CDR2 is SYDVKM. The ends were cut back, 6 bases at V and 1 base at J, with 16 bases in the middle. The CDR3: CASRPVQGLSYEQYF. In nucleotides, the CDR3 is TGTGCCAGCAGACCTGTGCAGGGGCTATCCTACGAGCAGTACTTC.

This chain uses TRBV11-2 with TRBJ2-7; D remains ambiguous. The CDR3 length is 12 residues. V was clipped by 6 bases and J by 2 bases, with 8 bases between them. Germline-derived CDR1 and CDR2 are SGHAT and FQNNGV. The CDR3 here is CASSYTPYEQYF. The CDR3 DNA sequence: TGTGCCAGCAGTTATACACCCTACGAGCAGTACTTC.

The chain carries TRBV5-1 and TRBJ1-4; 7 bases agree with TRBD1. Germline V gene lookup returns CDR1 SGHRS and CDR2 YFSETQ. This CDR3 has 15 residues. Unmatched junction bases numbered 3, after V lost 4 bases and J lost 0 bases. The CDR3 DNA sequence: TGCGCCAGCAGCCGCGGGACAGCAACTAATGAAAAACTGTTTTTT. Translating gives CASSRGTATNEKLFF.

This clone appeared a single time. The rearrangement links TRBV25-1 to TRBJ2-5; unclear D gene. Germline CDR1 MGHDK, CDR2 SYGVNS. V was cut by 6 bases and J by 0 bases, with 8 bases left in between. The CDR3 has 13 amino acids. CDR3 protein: CASSVAYQETQYF. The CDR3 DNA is TGTGCCAGCAGCGTAGCTTACCAAGAGACCCAGTACTTC. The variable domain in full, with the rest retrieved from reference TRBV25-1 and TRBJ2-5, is EADIYQTPRYLVIGTGKKITLECSQTMGHDKMYWYQQDPGMELHLIHYSYGVNSTEKGDLSSESTVSRIRTEHFPLTLESARPSHTSQYLCASSVAYQETQYFGPGTRLLVL.

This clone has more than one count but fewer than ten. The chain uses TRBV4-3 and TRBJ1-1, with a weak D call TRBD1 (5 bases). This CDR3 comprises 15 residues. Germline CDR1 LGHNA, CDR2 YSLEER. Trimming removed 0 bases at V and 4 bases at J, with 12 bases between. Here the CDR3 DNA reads TGCGCCAGCAGCCAAGATCTCAGGGTCGGCACTGAAGCTTTCTTT. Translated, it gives CASSQDLRVGTEAFF.

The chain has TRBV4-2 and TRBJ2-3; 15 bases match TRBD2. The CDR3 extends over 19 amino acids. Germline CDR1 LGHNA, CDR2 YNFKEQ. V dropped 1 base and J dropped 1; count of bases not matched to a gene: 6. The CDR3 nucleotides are TGTGCCAGCAGCCAAGTTGGACTAGCGGGAGGGCCGGGCACAGATACGCAGTATTTT. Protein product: CASSQVGLAGGPGTDTQYF.

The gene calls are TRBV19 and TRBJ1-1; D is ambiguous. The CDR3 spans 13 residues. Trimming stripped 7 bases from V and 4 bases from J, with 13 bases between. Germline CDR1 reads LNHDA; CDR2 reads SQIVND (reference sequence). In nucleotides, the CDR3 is TGTGCCAGTAAATCCGGGGAGCGCACTGAAGCTTTCTTT. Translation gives CASKSGERTEAFF.

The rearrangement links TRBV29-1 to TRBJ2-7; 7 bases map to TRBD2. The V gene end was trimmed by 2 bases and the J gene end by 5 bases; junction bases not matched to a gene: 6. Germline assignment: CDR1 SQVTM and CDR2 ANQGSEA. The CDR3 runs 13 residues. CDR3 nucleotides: TGCAGCGTTGAACGGACTAGTGAACACGAGCAGTACTTC. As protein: CSVERTSEHEQYF.

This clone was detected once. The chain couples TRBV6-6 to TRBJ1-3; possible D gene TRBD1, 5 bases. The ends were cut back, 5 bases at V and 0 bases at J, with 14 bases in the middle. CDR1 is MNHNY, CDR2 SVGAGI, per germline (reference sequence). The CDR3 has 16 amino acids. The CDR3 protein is CASSPGFLTSGNTIYF. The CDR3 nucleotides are TGTGCCAGCAGTCCAGGGTTTCTAACCTCTGGAAACACCATATATTTT.

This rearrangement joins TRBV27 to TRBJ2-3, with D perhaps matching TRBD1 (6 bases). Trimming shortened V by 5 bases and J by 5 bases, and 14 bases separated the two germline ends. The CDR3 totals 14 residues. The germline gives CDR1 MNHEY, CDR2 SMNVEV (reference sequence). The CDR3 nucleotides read TGTGCCAGCAGTGGACAGCCAAAAGGAGATACGCAGTATTTT. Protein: CASSGQPKGDTQYF.

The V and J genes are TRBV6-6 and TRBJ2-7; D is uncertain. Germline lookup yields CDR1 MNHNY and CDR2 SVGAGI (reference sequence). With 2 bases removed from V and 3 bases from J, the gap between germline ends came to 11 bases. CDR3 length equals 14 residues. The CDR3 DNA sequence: TGTGCCAGCAGTTACCGACACGATAACTACGAGCAGTACTTC. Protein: CASSYRHDNYEQYF.

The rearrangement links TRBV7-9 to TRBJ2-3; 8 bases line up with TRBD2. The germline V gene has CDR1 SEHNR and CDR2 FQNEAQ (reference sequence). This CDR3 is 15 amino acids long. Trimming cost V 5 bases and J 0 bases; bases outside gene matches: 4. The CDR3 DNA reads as TGTGCCAGCAGCCTAATAGCGGGGAGCACAGATACGCAGTATTTT. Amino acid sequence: CASSLIAGSTDTQYF.

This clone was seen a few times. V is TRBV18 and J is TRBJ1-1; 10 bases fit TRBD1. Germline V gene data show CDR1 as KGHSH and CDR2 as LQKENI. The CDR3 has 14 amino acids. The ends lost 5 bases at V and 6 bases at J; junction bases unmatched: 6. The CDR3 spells CASSVDRGLAEAFF. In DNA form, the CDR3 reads TGTGCCAGCTCAGTCGACAGGGGGCTCGCTGAAGCTTTCTTT.

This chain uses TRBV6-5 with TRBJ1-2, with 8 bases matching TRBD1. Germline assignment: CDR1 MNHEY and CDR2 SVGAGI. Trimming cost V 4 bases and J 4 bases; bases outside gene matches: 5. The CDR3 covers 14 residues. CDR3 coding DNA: TGTGCCAGCAGTTCAGGACAGGGCAGCTATGGCTACACCTTC. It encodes CASSSGQGSYGYTF.

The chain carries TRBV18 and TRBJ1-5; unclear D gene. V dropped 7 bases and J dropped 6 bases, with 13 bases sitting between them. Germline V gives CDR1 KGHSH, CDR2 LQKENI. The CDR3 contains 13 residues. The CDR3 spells CASFVAPGQPQHF. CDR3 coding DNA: TGTGCCAGCTTTGTCGCGCCGGGTCAGCCCCAGCATTTT.

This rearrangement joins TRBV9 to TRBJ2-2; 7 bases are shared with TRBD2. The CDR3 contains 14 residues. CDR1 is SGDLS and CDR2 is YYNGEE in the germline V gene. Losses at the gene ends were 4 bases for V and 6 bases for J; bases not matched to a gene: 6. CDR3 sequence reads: CASSLWTSAGELFF. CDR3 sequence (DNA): TGTGCCAGCAGCCTCTGGACTAGTGCCGGGGAGCTGTTTTTT.

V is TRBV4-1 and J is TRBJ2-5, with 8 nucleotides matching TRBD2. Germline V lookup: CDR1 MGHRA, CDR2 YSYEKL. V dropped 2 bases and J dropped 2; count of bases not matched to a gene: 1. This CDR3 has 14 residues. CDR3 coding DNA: TGCGCCAGCAGCCAAACTAGCGGTCAAGAGACCCAGTACTTC. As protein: CASSQTSGQETQYF.

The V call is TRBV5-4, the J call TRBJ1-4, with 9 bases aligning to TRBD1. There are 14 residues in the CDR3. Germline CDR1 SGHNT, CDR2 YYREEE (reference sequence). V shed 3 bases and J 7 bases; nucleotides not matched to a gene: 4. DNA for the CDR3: TGTGCCAGCAGCTACGGACAGGGGAGTGAAAAACTGTTTTTT. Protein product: CASSYGQGSEKLFF.

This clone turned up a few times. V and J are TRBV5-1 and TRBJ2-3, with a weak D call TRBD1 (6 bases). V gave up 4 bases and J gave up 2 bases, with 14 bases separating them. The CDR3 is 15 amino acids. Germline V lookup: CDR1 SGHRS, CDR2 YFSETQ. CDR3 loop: CASSSPGAITDTQYF. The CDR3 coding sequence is TGCGCCAGCAGCAGCCCAGGGGCTATCACAGATACGCAGTATTTT.

This CDR3 reads CASSPPGINQPQHF. The CDR3 nucleotides are TGTGCCAGCAGTCCACCAGGTATAAATCAGCCCCAGCATTTT. The rearrangement joins TRBV2 to TRBJ1-5; D remains ambiguous. The CDR3 totals 14 residues. Germline V gene lookup returns CDR1 SNHLY and CDR2 FYNNEI. Deletions cut 5 bases from V and 4 bases from J, with 12 bases between.

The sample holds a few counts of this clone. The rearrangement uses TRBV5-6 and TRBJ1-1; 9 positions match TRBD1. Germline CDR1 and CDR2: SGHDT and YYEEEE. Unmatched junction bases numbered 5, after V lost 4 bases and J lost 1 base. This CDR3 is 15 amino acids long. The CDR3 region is CASSGTTGGNTEAFF. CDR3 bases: TGTGCCAGCAGCGGTACGACAGGGGGGAACACTGAAGCTTTCTTT.

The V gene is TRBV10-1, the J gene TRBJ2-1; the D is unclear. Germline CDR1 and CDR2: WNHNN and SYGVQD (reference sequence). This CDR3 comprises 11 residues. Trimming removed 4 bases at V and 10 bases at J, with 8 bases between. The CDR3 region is CASSGLREQFF. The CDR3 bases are TGCGCCAGCAGTGGACTGCGGGAGCAGTTCTTC.

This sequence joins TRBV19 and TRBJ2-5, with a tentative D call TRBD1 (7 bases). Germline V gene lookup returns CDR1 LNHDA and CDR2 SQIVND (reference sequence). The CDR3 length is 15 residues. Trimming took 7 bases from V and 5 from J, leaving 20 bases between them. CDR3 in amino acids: CASKPPGGGWETQYF. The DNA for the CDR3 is TGTGCCAGTAAACCTCCCGGAGGGGGCTGGGAGACCCAGTACTTC.

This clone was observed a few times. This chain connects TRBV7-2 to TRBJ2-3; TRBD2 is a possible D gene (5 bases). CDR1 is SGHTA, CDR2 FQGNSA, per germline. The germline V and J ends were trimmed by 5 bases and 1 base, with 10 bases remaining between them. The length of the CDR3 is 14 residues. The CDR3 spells CASSAGLRTDTQYF. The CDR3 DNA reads TGTGCCAGCAGCGCCGGACTGCGCACAGATACGCAGTATTTT. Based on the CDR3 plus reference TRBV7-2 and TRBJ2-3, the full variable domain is GAGVSQSPSNKVTEKGKDVELRCDPISGHTALYWYRQSLGQGLEFLIYFQGNSAPDKSGLPSDRFSAERTGGSVSTLTIQRTQQEDSAVYLCASSAGLRTDTQYFGPGTRLTVL.